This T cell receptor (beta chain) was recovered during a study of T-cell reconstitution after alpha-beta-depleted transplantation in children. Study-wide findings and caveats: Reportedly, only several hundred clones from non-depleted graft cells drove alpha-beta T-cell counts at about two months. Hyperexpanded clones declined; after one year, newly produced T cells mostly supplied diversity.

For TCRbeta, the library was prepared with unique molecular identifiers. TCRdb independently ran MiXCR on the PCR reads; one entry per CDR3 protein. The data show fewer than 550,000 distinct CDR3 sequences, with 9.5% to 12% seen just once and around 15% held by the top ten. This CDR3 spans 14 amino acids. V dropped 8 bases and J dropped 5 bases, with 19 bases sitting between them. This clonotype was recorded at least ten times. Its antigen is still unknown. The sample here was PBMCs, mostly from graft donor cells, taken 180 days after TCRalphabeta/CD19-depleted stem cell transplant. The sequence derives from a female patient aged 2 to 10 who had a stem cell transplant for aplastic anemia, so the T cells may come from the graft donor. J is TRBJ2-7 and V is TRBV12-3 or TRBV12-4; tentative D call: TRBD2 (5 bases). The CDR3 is CASSPAGLWNEQYF. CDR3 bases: TGTGCCAGCTCCCCCGCAGGACTGTGGAACGAGCAGTACTTC.